Each of the 2 T cell receptor beta chains below was sequenced from the same sample in a study of T-cell reconstitution after alpha-beta-depleted transplantation in children. Preparation of the TCRbeta library used unique molecular identifiers. TCRdb fed the PCR reads into MiXCR, producing one record per CDR3 protein. The sample records about 58,000 distinct CDR3 sequences, 40% to 45% being singletons. Material: PBMCs, mostly from graft donor cells, obtained 360 days after TCRalphabeta/CD19-depleted stem cell transplant. These receptors were taken from a male patient aged 10-17 years who had a stem cell transplant for acute lymphoblastic leukemia, so the T cells may come from the graft donor.

The V call is TRBV5-1, the J call TRBJ2-5; TRBD1 or TRBD2 may be the D gene (5 bases each). The CDR3 runs 16 residues. CDR1 is SGHRS and CDR2 is YFSETQ in the germline V gene. Trimming removed 6 bases at V and 0 bases at J, with 18 bases between. The CDR3 region has the DNA TGCGCCAGCAACGGGGACCGGCGACTGTACCAAGAGACCCAGTACTTC. It translates to CASNGDRRLYQETQYF. Complete variable domain (other parts from reference TRBV5-1 and TRBJ2-5): KAGVTQTPRYLIKTRGQQVTLSCSPISGHRSVSWYQQTPGQGLQFLFEYFSETQRNKGNFPGRFSGRQFSNSRSEMNVSTLELGDSALYLCASNGDRRLYQETQYFGPGTRLLVL.

In DNA form, the CDR3 reads TGTGCCTCAAGCGTTAGCGGGGACTCCTACGAGCAGTACTTC. Translating it yields CASSVSGDSYEQYF. V and J are TRBV6-1 and TRBJ2-7; 8 bases are shared with TRBD2. Per germline, CDR1 MNHNS and CDR2 SASEGT. Trimming took 11 bases from V and 0 from J; bases not matched to a gene: 9. The CDR3 loop spans 14 amino acids.